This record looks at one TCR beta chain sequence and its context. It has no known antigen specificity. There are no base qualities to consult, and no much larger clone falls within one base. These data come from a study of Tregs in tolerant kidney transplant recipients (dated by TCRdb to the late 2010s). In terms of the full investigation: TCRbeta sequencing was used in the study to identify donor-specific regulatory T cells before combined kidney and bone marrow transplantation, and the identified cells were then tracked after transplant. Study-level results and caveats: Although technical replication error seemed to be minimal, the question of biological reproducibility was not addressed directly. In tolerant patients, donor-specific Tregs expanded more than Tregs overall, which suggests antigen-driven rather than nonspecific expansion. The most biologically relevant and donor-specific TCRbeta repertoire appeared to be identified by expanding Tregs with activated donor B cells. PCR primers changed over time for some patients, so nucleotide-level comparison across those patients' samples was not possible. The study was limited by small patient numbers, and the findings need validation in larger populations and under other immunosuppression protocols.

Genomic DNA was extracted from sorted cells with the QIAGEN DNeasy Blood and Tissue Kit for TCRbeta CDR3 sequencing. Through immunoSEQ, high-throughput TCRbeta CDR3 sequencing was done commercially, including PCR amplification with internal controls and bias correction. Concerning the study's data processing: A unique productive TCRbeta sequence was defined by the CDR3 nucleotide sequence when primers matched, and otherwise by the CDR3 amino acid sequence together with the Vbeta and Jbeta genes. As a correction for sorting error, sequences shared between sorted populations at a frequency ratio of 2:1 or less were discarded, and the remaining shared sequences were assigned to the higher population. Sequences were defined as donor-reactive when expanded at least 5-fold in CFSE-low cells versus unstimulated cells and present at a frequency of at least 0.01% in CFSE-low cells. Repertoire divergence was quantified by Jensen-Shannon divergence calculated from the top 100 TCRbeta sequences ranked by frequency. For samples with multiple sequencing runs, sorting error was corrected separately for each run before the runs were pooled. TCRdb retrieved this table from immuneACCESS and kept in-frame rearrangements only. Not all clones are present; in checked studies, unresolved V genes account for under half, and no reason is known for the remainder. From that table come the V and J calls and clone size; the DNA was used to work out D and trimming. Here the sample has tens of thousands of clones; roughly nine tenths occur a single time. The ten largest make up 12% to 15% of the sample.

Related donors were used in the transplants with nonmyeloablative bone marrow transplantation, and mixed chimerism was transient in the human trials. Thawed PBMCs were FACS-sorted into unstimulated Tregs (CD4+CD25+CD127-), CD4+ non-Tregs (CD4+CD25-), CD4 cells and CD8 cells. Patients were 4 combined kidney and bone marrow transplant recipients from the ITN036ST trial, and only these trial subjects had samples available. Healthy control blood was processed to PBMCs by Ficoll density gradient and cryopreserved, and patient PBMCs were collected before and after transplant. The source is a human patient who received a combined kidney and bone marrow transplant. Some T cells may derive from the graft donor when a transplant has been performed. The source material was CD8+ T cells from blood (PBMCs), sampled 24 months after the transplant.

The CDR3 protein is CASSLSTGRNEKLFF. The sequenced DNA is TGTGCCAGCAGTTTATCGACAGGTCGAAATGAAAAACTGTTTTTT. Rearrangement joined TRBV27 to TRBJ1-4; perhaps TRBD1 is the D gene, with 6 bases matching. Taken from the germline V gene (reference sequence), the CDR1 and CDR2 loops are MNHEY and SMNVEV. The junction carries 10 bases between V and J, which are trimmed by 0 bases and 5 bases respectively. The CDR3 sequence holds 15 residues, the cysteine and phenylalanine included. The sequence is cut down to CDR3 DNA, 45 bases in frame from base 1. The full variable domain, with segments outside the CDR3 supplied by the reference TRBV27 and TRBJ1-4 proteins, appears as EAQVTQNPRYLITVTGKKLTVTCSQNMNHEYMSWYRQDPGLGLRQIYYSMNVEVTDKGDVPEGYKVSRKEKRNFPLILESPSPNQTSLYFCASSLSTGRNEKLFFGSGTQLSVL.